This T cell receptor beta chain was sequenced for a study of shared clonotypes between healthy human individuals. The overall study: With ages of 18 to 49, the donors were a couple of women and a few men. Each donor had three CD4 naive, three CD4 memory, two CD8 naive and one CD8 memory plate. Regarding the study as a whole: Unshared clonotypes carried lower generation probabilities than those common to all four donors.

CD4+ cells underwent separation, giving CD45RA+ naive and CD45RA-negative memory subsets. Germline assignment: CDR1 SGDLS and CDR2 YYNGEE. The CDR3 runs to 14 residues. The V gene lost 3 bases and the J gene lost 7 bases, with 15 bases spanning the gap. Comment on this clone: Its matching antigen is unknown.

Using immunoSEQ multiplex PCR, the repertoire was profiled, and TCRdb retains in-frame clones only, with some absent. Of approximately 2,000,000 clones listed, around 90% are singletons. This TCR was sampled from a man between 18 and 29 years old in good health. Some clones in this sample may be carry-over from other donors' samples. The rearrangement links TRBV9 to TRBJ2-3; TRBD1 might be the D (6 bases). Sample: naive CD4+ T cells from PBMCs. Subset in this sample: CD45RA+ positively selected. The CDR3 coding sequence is TGTGCCAGCAGCGGGGGACAACAGTCCCATACGCAGTATTTT. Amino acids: CASSGGQQSHTQYF.